These 17 T cell receptor beta chains came from one sample sequenced in a study of T-cell memory formation after mild COVID-19. TCRdb reanalysed the 5' RACE reads using MiXCR and keeps one entry per CDR3 protein. The table includes about 470,000 distinct CDR3 sequences, around 25% detected once. What was sequenced was PBMCs or a T cell subset sorted from them (not recorded which). The source of these receptors is an adult woman who had mild COVID-19 (a few samples of this study predate the infection). Cell type and time point are not known.

This chain uses TRBV12-3 or TRBV12-4 with TRBJ2-5; D not resolved. This CDR3 contains 13 residues. Trimming pared 6 bases from V and 2 bases from J, leaving 10 bases between. The CDR3 DNA follows: TGTGCCAGCAGCCATGACACGCAAGAGACCCAGTACTTC. The encoded protein is CASSHDTQETQYF.

This chain connects TRBV6-5 to TRBJ2-2, with D unresolved. The CDR3 totals 13 residues. V lost 6 bases and J 6 bases, leaving 11 bases between the germline ends. The germline gives CDR1 MNHEY, CDR2 SVGAGI. In DNA, the CDR3 is TGTGCCAGCAGCGGAGTCTTCGCCGGGGAGCTGTTTTTT. Encoded protein: CASSGVFAGELFF.

This clonotype was picked up a small number of times. The rearrangement links TRBV18 to TRBJ1-2; no clear D gene. The V and J ends lost 0 bases and 3 bases respectively, with 11 bases between them. Looked up from germline, CDR1 is KGHSH and CDR2 is LQKENI. The CDR3 loop spans 15 amino acids. CDR3 bases: TGTGCCAGCTCACCACCCCTGACAAACCACTATGGCTACACCTTC. Its translation: CASSPPLTNHYGYTF.

There are a few counts of this clonotype. V usage is TRBV7-9 and J usage is TRBJ1-4; no clear D gene. There are 12 residues in the CDR3. In germline, CDR1 is SEHNR, CDR2 FQNEAQ (reference sequence). Trimming pared 5 bases from V and 8 bases from J, leaving 9 bases between. In nucleotides, the CDR3 is TGTGCCAGCAGCCTGGGCCTCGAAAAACTGTTTTTT. This encodes CASSLGLEKLFF.

This clonotype occurred a few times. The rearrangement joins TRBV29-1 to TRBJ2-2; D is perhaps TRBD1 (5 bases). With 2 bases removed from V and 2 bases from J, the gap between germline ends came to 12 bases. CDR3 length equals 15 residues. CDR1 is SQVTM and CDR2 is ANQGSEA in the germline V gene. The CDR3 region is CSVESRAHNTGELFF. For the CDR3, the DNA is TGCAGCGTTGAATCCAGGGCCCATAACACCGGGGAGCTGTTTTTT.

This sequence joins TRBV25-1 and TRBJ2-7; 9 bases fit TRBD1. Germline V CDR1 and CDR2: MGHDK, SYGVNS. Trimming cost V 6 bases and J 3 bases; bases outside gene matches: 6. The CDR3 sequence is 14 residues long. CDR3 in DNA: TGTGCCAGCAGCGATCCGACAGGGGGCTACGAGCAGTACTTC. Its translation: CASSDPTGGYEQYF.

There are a few counts of this clonotype. The chain carries TRBV20-1 and TRBJ2-3; 9 positions agree with TRBD2. The CDR3 is 18 amino acids. The J segment lost 1 base and the V segment lost 5 bases, leaving 16 bases of the junction unmatched. Germline-derived CDR1 and CDR2 are DFQATT and SNEGSKA (reference sequence). CDR3 DNA sequence: TGCAGTGCTGGGGACCTCGGCGCGGGGGGGCCGGGCACAGATACGCAGTATTTT. This gives the protein CSAGDLGAGGPGTDTQYF.

This clonotype has only a few counts. The V call is TRBV12-3 or TRBV12-4, the J call TRBJ2-7, with 10 positions matching TRBD1. With V trimmed by 7 bases and J by 2 bases, 5 bases remained unmatched. This CDR3 has 14 amino acids. DNA of the CDR3: TGTGCCAGCACCAAGACAGGGGGCACCTACGAGCAGTACTTC. Protein: CASTKTGGTYEQYF.

The genes are TRBV2 and TRBJ2-1, with a possible D match to TRBD2 (6 bases). Germline CDR1 is SNHLY and CDR2 is FYNNEI. The V gene lost 8 bases and the J gene lost 6 bases, with 17 bases spanning the gap. The CDR3 runs to 14 residues. The CDR3 loop reads CASCSLALANEQFF. CDR3 sequence (DNA): TGTGCCAGCTGTTCACTAGCTTTGGCCAATGAGCAGTTCTTC.

This clonotype came up a few times. The chain links TRBV4-2 to TRBJ2-1, with D perhaps matching TRBD2 (6 bases). V was cut by 0 bases and J by 3 bases, with 12 bases left in between. This CDR3 region has 16 residues. Per germline, CDR1 LGHNA and CDR2 YNFKEQ. CDR3 sequence: CASSQEGTRGYNEQFF. The CDR3 DNA is TGTGCCAGCAGCCAAGAGGGTACGCGGGGCTACAATGAGCAGTTCTTC.

This chain links TRBV4-2 with TRBJ2-7, with 9 nucleotides matching TRBD2. Trimming at V came to 6 bases and at J to 4 bases, leaving 10 bases not matched to a gene. Germline CDR1 LGHNA, CDR2 YNFKEQ. This CDR3 is 15 amino acids long. The CDR3 bases are TGTGCCAGCAGAGGTTGGGGGACTAGCACGTACGAGCAGTACTTC. Translated, it gives CASRGWGTSTYEQYF.

This clonotype was observed a handful of times. The V call is TRBV4-3, the J call TRBJ2-7, with 8 bases fitting TRBD1. V was pared by 2 bases and J by 3 bases, with 6 bases of the junction left unmatched. The germline CDR1 and CDR2 sequences are LGHNA and YSLEER. This CDR3 has 15 amino acids. The CDR3 region is CASSQPGTGDYEQYF. The CDR3 DNA reads TGCGCCAGCAGCCAACCCGGGACAGGTGACTACGAGCAGTACTTC.

The table lists this clonotype with a few counts. V usage is TRBV6-5 and J usage is TRBJ1-1; D unresolved. Trimming pared 0 bases from V and 1 base from J, leaving 9 bases between. Germline V gives CDR1 MNHEY, CDR2 SVGAGI. This CDR3 is 15 amino acids long. This CDR3 is CASSYSDIGNTEAFF. CDR3 nucleotides: TGTGCCAGCAGTTACTCCGACATCGGGAACACTGAAGCTTTCTTT.

The chain couples TRBV7-9 to TRBJ1-1, with TRBD1 matching over 9 bases. Trimming cost V 1 base and J 6 bases; bases outside gene matches: 9. The CDR3 spans 16 residues. The germline gives CDR1 SEHNR, CDR2 FQNEAQ (reference sequence). The CDR3 DNA follows: TGTGCCAGCAGCTTAGATTGGGGACAGGGTCTCGCTGAAGCTTTCTTT. Translation gives CASSLDWGQGLAEAFF.

This rearrangement joins TRBV24-1 to TRBJ1-1; D unclear. Trimming took off 1 base at V and 7 bases at J, with 6 bases between the two ends. CDR3 length: 12 residues. CDR1 is KGHDR and CDR2 is SFDVKD in the germline V gene. CDR3 bases: TGTGCCACCAGTGATTTTGTGGGTGAAGCTTTCTTT. Translating it yields CATSDFVGEAFF.

This rearrangement joins TRBV20-1 to TRBJ2-3, with 12 bases matching TRBD2. CDR1 and CDR2 from the germline V gene are DFQATT and SNEGSKA (reference sequence). The J segment lost 4 bases and the V segment lost 4 bases, leaving 12 bases of the junction unmatched. The length of the CDR3 is 17 residues. The CDR3 DNA follows: TGCAGTGCTATAGTGACTAGCGGGAGAAGGGCACCAGATACGCAGTATTTT. It translates to CSAIVTSGRRAPDTQYF.

This clonotype has just a few counts. The V call is TRBV2, the J call TRBJ2-2; 15 bases are a match to TRBD2. CDR3 length: 17 residues. Germline V lookup: CDR1 SNHLY, CDR2 FYNNEI. V gave up 8 bases and J gave up 4 bases; unmatched junction bases: 8. CDR3: CASGLAGGLLGTGELFF. The CDR3 DNA follows: TGTGCCAGCGGACTAGCGGGGGGGCTCTTGGGCACCGGGGAGCTGTTTTTT.